This T cell receptor (beta chain) came from a study of cytomegalovirus exposure and HLA in healthy donors (dated by TCRdb to between 2016 and 2019). Concerning the study at large: According to a later analysis, one platform produced both the roughly 110 validation repertoires and the 620 or so repertoires of the first cohort. Besides the first cohort of about 730 subjects, a separate validation cohort made up of over 95 different subjects was used. The aim of the study was to test whether cataloging public T cell receptors could identify signatures of past pathogen exposure. To predict cytomegalovirus infection status, the study combined high-throughput TCR immunosequencing, statistical association of individual TCRs with disease status, and machine learning.

Based on the germline V gene, the CDR1 and CDR2 sequences are MNHEY and SVGAGI. The CDR3 sequence holds 14 residues, the cysteine and phenylalanine included. Of the read, only the CDR3 DNA is kept; its 42 bases are in frame from base 1. Between the V and J ends, shortened by 5 bases and 2 bases respectively, the junction contains 10 bases. Donors formed part of the validation cohort, which comprised 120 subjects and was distinct from the first cohort of 666 subjects. The research as a whole found: A few of the identified cytomegalovirus-associated TCR beta chains were confirmed in vitro to be specific for cytomegalovirus antigens. A later analysis had no HLA typing for the validation cohort, so co-occurrence there was scored across all 120 or so repertoires. The authors suggested that the approach could potentially be generalized to other disease states and immunological phenotypes. A total of about 180 TCR beta chains were listed by the study as associated with cytomegalovirus. The classifier was reported to diagnose cytomegalovirus status with high specificity and sensitivity in both the original cohort and the validation cohort. Of the cluster scores, about 94% were above 0 in a later analysis, which found that TCRs clustered in the first cohort also tended to co-occur in the 120 validation repertoires. Across donors, most TCR sequences were observed very rarely, whereas some public TCRs were present in many individuals.

Library preparation was by the immunoSEQ multiplex PCR assay. In the paper's pipeline: To diagnose cytomegalovirus status from the catalog of TCR beta chain sequences, a statistical classification framework was built. This immuneACCESS table, as held by TCRdb, lists in-frame sequences with V and J called but not all clones. Of the missing ones, under half trace to an unresolved V gene in checked studies; the others have no known cause. That table supplies the V and J calls and clone size; D and trimming were determined from the DNA. Present in this sample are approximately 100,000 clones, 93% of which were seen just once. The ten largest clones represent 1.1% of the sample. With respect to this clone: Its antigen is still unknown. No base quality values were provided; no much bigger clone lies one nucleotide off.

Recombination linked TRBV6-5 to TRBJ1-5, with the D gene not clear enough to name. The sequence derives from a woman between 25 and 40 years old in good health and CMV-seropositive. The sample consisted of PBMCs. CDR3 loop: CASSIGVGNQPQHF. At the DNA level, the sequence is TGTGCCAGCAGTATAGGAGTCGGCAATCAGCCCCAGCATTTT.